This T cell receptor beta chain was observed in a study of naive and memory T cell subsets. The beta constant-region primer was an equimolar mix of two oligonucleotides covering TRBC1 and TRBC2. Nested alpha and beta constant-region primers with the SP2 primer drove four PCR rounds on ligated cDNA. TCRdb redid the calling of the UMI-ligation and nested PCR reads with MiXCR, one entry per CDR3 protein. The sample has about 150,000 distinct CDR3 sequences; roughly 20% are singletons. Study-level results: Naive and memory subsets had different power law exponents for TCR abundance. Possibly reflecting memory cells re-expressing CD45RA, a few larger clonotypes occurred in naive repertoires, especially CD8.

This clonotype came up many times. Its target is not known. The receptor's source is a human donor in good health. Input material: naive CD4+ T cells from blood.

This chain's CDR3 is CASSTRTQTNTGELFF. Written as DNA, the CDR3 is TGTGCCAGTAGTACGCGGACTCAAACGAACACCGGGGAGCTGTTTTTT. V gene TRBV19 combines with J gene TRBJ2-2; tentatively, D is TRBD2 (5 bases). The V gene lost 4 bases and the J gene lost 0 bases, with 12 bases spanning the gap. The CDR3 is 16 amino acids. Germline assignment: CDR1 LNHDA and CDR2 SQIVND (reference sequence).